The 17 T cell receptor beta chains in this list originate from one sample, sequenced in a study of identical twins' blood T cells. TCRdb itself ran the 5' RACE reads through MiXCR, one entry per CDR3 protein. The sample includes 300,000 to 400,000 distinct CDR3 sequences, roughly 30% seen only once; the top ten take around 5.6%. Sequencing input: PBMCs. These TCRs come from a woman aged 18 to 55 in good health.

This sequence joins TRBV7-9 and TRBJ2-7; D uncertain. The CDR3 sequence is 13 residues long. Germline assignment: CDR1 SEHNR and CDR2 FQNEAQ (reference sequence). V lost 6 bases to trimming and J lost 0 bases, with 9 bases between them. CDR3 nucleotides: TGTGCCAGCAGTCGCGGTGCCTCCTACGAGCAGTACTTC. Encoded protein: CASSRGASYEQYF.

This clonotype was observed a few times. The genes are TRBV9 and TRBJ2-2, with 7 bases that match TRBD2. CDR3 size: 16 residues. Germline loops: CDR1 SGDLS, CDR2 YYNGEE. V lost 0 bases and J lost 4; bases outside the gene matches: 6. The CDR3 DNA reads TGTGCCAGCAGCGTAGTTGCGGGAGCGGGCACCGGGGAGCTGTTTTTT. Translation gives CASSVVAGAGTGELFF. Full variable domain (missing parts from reference TRBV9 and TRBJ2-2): DSGVTQTPKHLITATGQRVTLRCSPRSGDLSVYWYQQSLDQGLQFLIQYYNGEERAKGNILERFSAQQFPDLHSELNLSSLELGDSALYFCASSVVAGAGTGELFFGEGSRLTVL.

CDR3 region: CSVAGSEITADTQYF. CDR3 DNA sequence: TGCAGCGTTGCCGGGTCGGAAATCACGGCGGATACGCAGTATTTT. V is TRBV29-1 and J is TRBJ2-3, with D uncertain. The V and J ends lost 4 bases and 6 bases respectively, with 20 bases between them. Germline V gene sequence: CDR1 SQVTM, CDR2 ANQGSEA. CDR3 length: 15 residues.

With respect to this clonotype: A read error is possible here, since a much larger clone lies one base away. The chain combines TRBV5-6 with TRBJ2-7; D gene uncertain. The germline V gene has CDR1 SGHDT and CDR2 YYEEEE. The CDR3 has 15 residues. CDR3 in amino acids: CASSSSLVAFHEKYF. CDR3 DNA: TGTGCCAGCAGCTCTTCGCTAGTCGCCTTCCACGAGAAGTACTTC.

This clonotype was observed at least ten times. The V and J genes are TRBV10-2 and TRBJ1-1; no clear D. Per the germline V gene, CDR1 is WSHSY and CDR2 is SAAADI. Trimming pared 6 bases from V and 10 bases from J, leaving 15 bases between. This CDR3 has 12 amino acids. The CDR3 loop reads CASSFDRGGAFF. In DNA, the CDR3 is TGCGCCAGCAGCTTTGACCGAGGTGGAGCTTTCTTT.

This chain joins TRBV27 and TRBJ1-4, with D maybe TRBD1 (5 bases). The CDR3 loop spans 12 amino acids. Trimming stripped 5 bases from V and 14 bases from J, with 15 bases between. Germline V gene data show CDR1 as MNHEY and CDR2 as SMNVEV (reference sequence). The CDR3, as DNA: TGTGCCAGCAGTCTGCCGGGATCAGGGCTGTTTTTT. Encoded protein: CASSLPGSGLFF.

This clonotype was observed many times. The chain employs TRBV6-2 or TRBV6-3 and TRBJ1-5, with a weak D call TRBD1 (6 bases). Germline-derived CDR1 and CDR2 are MNHEY and SVGEGT. The CDR3 spans 13 residues. V lost 6 bases and J 6 bases, leaving 12 bases between the germline ends. The CDR3 here is CASSPNRVQPQHF. DNA of the CDR3: TGTGCCAGCAGCCCAAACAGGGTTCAGCCCCAGCATTTT.

The gene calls are TRBV7-9 and TRBJ1-4; the D gene is possibly TRBD1 (5 bases). V was shortened by 8 bases and J by 5 bases, with 12 bases between the two germline ends. The CDR3 spans 13 residues. Germline V CDR1 and CDR2: SEHNR, FQNEAQ (reference sequence). The CDR3 nucleotides read TGTGCCAGCCGGGGCTTCGAGAATGAAAAACTGTTTTTT. Encoded protein: CASRGFENEKLFF.

This clonotype occurred a few times. The chain links TRBV19 to TRBJ2-1; 10 positions agree with TRBD2. V trimming: 5 bases; J trimming: 7 bases; junction bases outside the gene matches: 8. The CDR3 contains 15 residues. Germline V CDR1 and CDR2: LNHDA, SQIVND (reference sequence). Here the CDR3 DNA reads TGTGCCAGTAGTCAAGCGGGAGGGCCTTTAAATGAGCAGTTCTTC. Its translation: CASSQAGGPLNEQFF.

This clonotype occurred a few times. V gene TRBV9 combines with J gene TRBJ2-3; D gene ambiguous. CDR1 SGDLS and CDR2 YYNGEE come from the germline V gene. The CDR3 is 16 amino acids. V lost 2 bases and J 1 base, leaving 14 bases between the germline ends. CDR3 nucleotide sequence: TGTGCCAGCAGCGTTGATAGCCAGACCCGCACAGATACGCAGTATTTT. Its protein product is CASSVDSQTRTDTQYF. Drawing the rest from reference TRBV9 and TRBJ2-3, the complete variable domain is DSGVTQTPKHLITATGQRVTLRCSPRSGDLSVYWYQQSLDQGLQFLIQYYNGEERAKGNILERFSAQQFPDLHSELNLSSLELGDSALYFCASSVDSQTRTDTQYFGPGTRLTVL.

The chain couples TRBV20-1 to TRBJ2-3; TRBD2 agrees at 10 bases. Germline CDR1 is DFQATT and CDR2 is SNEGSKA (reference sequence). V gave up 7 bases and J gave up 1 base; unmatched junction bases: 5. The CDR3 totals 14 residues. In nucleotides, the CDR3 is TGCAGTGACTTAACTAGCGGGGGCACAGATACGCAGTATTTT. This sequence encodes CSDLTSGGTDTQYF.

This clonotype was observed a few times. The chain couples TRBV20-1 to TRBJ2-1, with D unresolved. V gave up 5 bases and J gave up 5 bases, with 13 bases separating them. The CDR3 has 13 residues. From germline, CDR1 is DFQATT and CDR2 SNEGSKA (reference sequence). CDR3 protein: CSASEGSDNEQFF. DNA of the CDR3: TGCAGTGCTTCTGAAGGATCGGACAATGAGCAGTTCTTC.

This clonotype has just a few counts. The gene calls are TRBV29-1 and TRBJ1-5, with D possibly being TRBD1 (6 bases). The CDR3 runs 13 residues. Trimming took 4 bases from V and 3 from J, leaving 10 bases between them. Per germline, CDR1 SQVTM and CDR2 ANQGSEA. For the CDR3, the DNA is TGCAGCGTTGGCGGGACACACAATCAGCCCCAGCATTTT. This gives the protein CSVGGTHNQPQHF.

CDR3 nucleotide sequence: TGTGCCAGCCGAATGGGAGAGACCCAGTACTTC. It translates to CASRMGETQYF. The chain links TRBV12-3 or TRBV12-4 to TRBJ2-5; unclear D gene. This CDR3 is 11 amino acids long. V dropped 8 bases and J dropped 4 bases, with 8 bases sitting between them.

This clonotype was counted many times. Here the CDR3 DNA reads TGTGCTAGTGGTTTTTCGAAGGGGACCGGCACTGAAGCTTTCTTT. As protein: CASGFSKGTGTEAFF. J is TRBJ1-1 and V is TRBV12-5; weak D call: TRBD1 (5 bases). This CDR3 comprises 15 residues. Trimming shortened V by 3 bases and J by 4 bases, and 15 bases separated the two germline ends. Germline V gives CDR1 LGHNT, CDR2 FRNRAP.

This clonotype was seen a few times. The genes are TRBV29-1 and TRBJ1-2; D not certain. This CDR3 comprises 12 residues. In germline, CDR1 is SQVTM, CDR2 ANQGSEA. The V end lost 7 bases, the J end lost 8 bases, and 17 bases lay between the germline ends. The CDR3 loop reads CSALIAPEGYTF. The DNA of the CDR3 is TGCAGCGCGCTGATAGCCCCCGAGGGCTACACCTTC.

This clonotype was observed a few times. V and J are TRBV27 and TRBJ2-7; D tentatively reads TRBD1 or TRBD2 (5 bases each). The CDR3 is 15 residues long. The germline gives CDR1 MNHEY, CDR2 SMNVEV (reference sequence). V was pared by 2 bases and J by 3 bases, with 14 bases between. The CDR3 nucleotides read TGTGCCAGCAGTTTAGCCGGGGCTATCCACTACGAGCAGTACTTC. It specifies CASSLAGAIHYEQYF.